Below, 21 T cell receptor beta chains from the same sample are listed, as sequenced in a study of blood T cells in healthy people across ages. Through a sample-barcoded 5' primer and a J-beta primer mix, a second PCR was run for roughly 7 to 11 cycles. TCRdb independently ran MiXCR on the 5' RACE reads; one entry per CDR3 protein. The sample consists of 540,000 or so distinct CDR3 sequences, roughly 28% of them appearing once. Sequences were obtained from blood. The receptors were sampled from a woman in her 70s in good health.

This clonotype was seen more than once but under ten times. The rearrangement uses TRBV9 and TRBJ2-5, with D possibly TRBD2 on 6 matching bases. Germline V gene sequence: CDR1 SGDLS, CDR2 YYNGEE. This CDR3 has 15 residues. V lost 3 bases to trimming and J lost 4 bases, with 16 bases between them. The CDR3 nucleotides are TGTGCCAGCAGCGGTCGAGCGGAGGAGGGAGAGACCCAGTACTTC. As protein: CASSGRAEEGETQYF. Variable domain in full (rest from reference TRBV9 and TRBJ2-5): DSGVTQTPKHLITATGQRVTLRCSPRSGDLSVYWYQQSLDQGLQFLIQYYNGEERAKGNILERFSAQQFPDLHSELNLSSLELGDSALYFCASSGRAEEGETQYFGPGTRLLVL.

The V call is TRBV20-1, the J call TRBJ1-2, with D perhaps TRBD1 (5 bases). Germline V gene data show CDR1 as DFQATT and CDR2 as SNEGSKA (reference sequence). V was cut by 3 bases and J by 2 bases, with 10 bases left in between. The CDR3 runs 13 residues. CDR3 coding DNA: TGCAGTGCTAGGACACAGGAGAACTATGGCTACACCTTC. Amino acid sequence: CSARTQENYGYTF.

The chain has TRBV3-1 and TRBJ1-3, with unresolved D. This CDR3 has 16 amino acids. Germline V gene sequence: CDR1 LGHDT, CDR2 YNNKEL (reference sequence). V was pared by 4 bases and J by 4 bases, with 17 bases between. The CDR3 nucleotides read TGTGCCAGCAGCCGAGGAGGCTCTCCAAGGGGAAACACCATATATTTT. It yields the protein CASSRGGSPRGNTIYF.

This clonotype came up a few times. The chain links TRBV6-5 to TRBJ1-6, with D possibly TRBD1 on 5 matching bases. V gave up 0 bases and J gave up 9 bases, with 15 bases separating them. CDR1 and CDR2 from the germline V gene are MNHEY and SVGAGI. This CDR3 spans 16 amino acids. CDR3 coding DNA: TGTGCCAGCAGTTACTCGACAGACGTTTTAGGTTCACCCCTCCACTTT. Translating gives CASSYSTDVLGSPLHF.

V is TRBV2 and J is TRBJ1-2, with D maybe TRBD1 (5 bases). Germline V lookup: CDR1 SNHLY, CDR2 FYNNEI. The CDR3 extends over 13 amino acids. V lost 4 bases and J 4 bases, leaving 10 bases between the germline ends. The CDR3 DNA reads TGTGCCAGCAGTGGGTTGGGGGTCTATGGCTACACCTTC. The encoded protein is CASSGLGVYGYTF. Complete variable domain (other parts from reference TRBV2 and TRBJ1-2): EPEVTQTPSHQVTQMGQEVILRCVPISNHLYFYWYRQILGQKVEFLVSFYNNEISEKSEIFDDQFSVERPDGSNFTLKIRSTKLEDSAMYFCASSGLGVYGYTFGSGTRLTVV.

This clonotype came up many times. The rearrangement joins TRBV28 to TRBJ2-7; D possibly corresponds to TRBD2 (6 bases). The V end was cut by 8 bases, the J end by 3 bases, with 20 bases between. Germline V gene data show CDR1 as MDHEN and CDR2 as SYDVKM. This CDR3 is 15 amino acids long. CDR3 in DNA: TGTGCCAGCTTAAGCAATCGGGGAGGAAACTACGAGCAGTACTTC. This translates into CASLSNRGGNYEQYF.

The chain recombines TRBV6-1 with TRBJ2-3; perhaps TRBD1 as D (6 bases). The germline V gene encodes CDR1 MNHNS and CDR2 SASEGT. V lost 6 bases, J lost 4 bases, and 20 bases lay in between. The CDR3 consists of 16 residues. The CDR3 is CASSEYRAPVADTQYF. In DNA, the CDR3 is TGTGCCAGCAGCGAATACAGGGCCCCAGTCGCAGATACGCAGTATTTT.

This rearrangement joins TRBV7-9 to TRBJ2-3, with 7 bases aligning to TRBD2. The trim removed 3 bases at V and 0 bases at J, leaving 6 bases unmatched. In germline, CDR1 is SEHNR, CDR2 FQNEAQ (reference sequence). The CDR3 spans 16 residues. The CDR3 coding sequence is TGTGCCAGCAGCTTCCTGGCGGGGGAAAGCACAGATACGCAGTATTTT. This encodes CASSFLAGESTDTQYF.

This clonotype has more than one count but fewer than ten. The chain uses TRBV29-1 and TRBJ2-7; TRBD1 might be the D (6 bases). This CDR3 is built from 13 residues. V gave up 7 bases and J gave up 3 bases, with 16 bases separating them. Germline V gene lookup returns CDR1 SQVTM and CDR2 ANQGSEA. CDR3 residues: CSATSGVGYEQYF. Here the CDR3 DNA reads TGCAGCGCTACCTCAGGGGTCGGCTACGAGCAGTACTTC.

This chain joins TRBV4-3 and TRBJ1-4; TRBD1 matches 10 bases. CDR1 LGHNA and CDR2 YSLEER come from the germline V gene. Trimming at V came to 4 bases and at J to 7 bases, leaving 12 bases not matched to a gene. The CDR3 consists of 17 residues. The CDR3 nucleotides read TGCGCCAGCAGCCTACAATCTACCGGGACAGGGGTTGAAAAACTGTTTTTT. Translating gives CASSLQSTGTGVEKLFF.

This clonotype was seen repeatedly, ten times or more. The J gene is TRBJ2-1, the V gene TRBV3-1; D tentatively reads TRBD1 or TRBD2 (5 bases each). The CDR3 is made up of 16 amino acids. Germline V gene data show CDR1 as LGHDT and CDR2 as YNNKEL (reference sequence). V was shortened by 0 bases and J by 7 bases, with 16 bases between the two germline ends. The CDR3 loop is CASSQDIRTTGNEQFF. The CDR3 DNA sequence: TGTGCCAGCAGCCAAGATATAAGGACAACGGGGAATGAGCAGTTCTTC.

The chain links TRBV7-2 to TRBJ2-7, with D possibly being TRBD1 or TRBD2 (6 bases each). CDR1 is SGHTA, CDR2 FQGNSA, per germline. The CDR3 is 18 residues long. Trimming cost V 4 bases and J 3 bases, with 25 bases left between them. The CDR3: CASSSNRGGSWRVYEQYF. The CDR3 DNA reads TGTGCCAGCAGCTCCAACCGAGGGGGGTCCTGGAGAGTCTACGAGCAGTACTTC. Based on the CDR3 plus reference TRBV7-2 and TRBJ2-7, the full variable domain is GAGVSQSPSNKVTEKGKDVELRCDPISGHTALYWYRQSLGQGLEFLIYFQGNSAPDKSGLPSDRFSAERTGGSVSTLTIQRTQQEDSAVYLCASSSNRGGSWRVYEQYFGPGTRLTVT.

The chain has TRBV4-3 and TRBJ1-6; no clear D. The CDR3 is 16 residues long. Germline CDR1 and CDR2: LGHNA and YSLEER. The ends were cut back, 0 bases at V and 10 bases at J, with 16 bases in the middle. The CDR3 DNA sequence: TGCGCCAGCAGCCAAGACGCCCGACCGGGAGCGTCACCCCTCCACTTT. It translates to CASSQDARPGASPLHF.

This chain links TRBV24-1 with TRBJ1-5; 9 bases are shared with TRBD1. V lost 7 bases and J lost 4; bases outside the gene matches: 1. The CDR3 has 13 amino acids. CDR1 is KGHDR, CDR2 SFDVKD, per germline. CDR3 sequence (DNA): TGTGCCACCAGCGGACAGGGGAATCAGCCCCAGCATTTT. This translates into CATSGQGNQPQHF.

This clonotype was detected only a few times. The J gene is TRBJ1-4, the V gene TRBV28; D gene ambiguous. Germline CDR1 reads MDHEN; CDR2 reads SYDVKM. CDR3 length: 16 amino acids. The ends were cut back, 6 bases at V and 1 base at J, with 15 bases in the middle. The chain's CDR3 is CASRPTRGITNEKLFF. CDR3 coding DNA: TGTGCCAGCAGACCGACCCGGGGAATAACTAATGAAAAACTGTTTTTT. Full variable domain (rest looked up from reference TRBV28 and TRBJ1-4): DVKVTQSSRYLVKRTGEKVFLECVQDMDHENMFWYRQDPGLGLRLIYFSYDVKMKEKGDIPEGYSVSREKKERFSLILESASTNQTSMYLCASRPTRGITNEKLFFGSGTQLSVL.

The V and J genes are TRBV5-1 and TRBJ2-5, with D maybe TRBD2 (6 bases). The CDR3 spans 14 residues. Trimming took 3 bases from V and 0 from J, leaving 9 bases between them. Germline CDR1 reads SGHRS; CDR2 reads YFSETQ. The CDR3 bases are TGCGCCAGCAGCTCGGGAGTGTACCAAGAGACCCAGTACTTC. Translated, it gives CASSSGVYQETQYF.

V is TRBV20-1 and J is TRBJ2-3, with D possibly matching TRBD2 (5 bases). CDR1 is DFQATT and CDR2 is SNEGSKA in the germline V gene (reference sequence). This CDR3 is built from 11 residues. Trimming shortened V by 6 bases and J by 6 bases, and 10 bases separated the two germline ends. The CDR3 DNA sequence: TGCAGTGCGCCGGACTTGGATACGCAGTATTTT. This gives the protein CSAPDLDTQYF.

This clonotype occurred a few times. At one of its ends the junction is not consistent with the germline gene, which may arise from a read error. This chain joins TRBV4-2 and TRBJ2-1; tentatively, D is TRBD1 (5 bases). CDR1 and CDR2 (germline): LGHNA, YNFKEQ. CDR3 length: 14 residues. CDR3 coding DNA: TGTGCCGGCAGCCAAGAGGCAGGGTTCAATGAGCAGTTCTTC. Translated: CAGSQEAGFNEQFF.

This clonotype was seen a few times. The gene calls are TRBV6-1 and TRBJ2-7; D gene uncertain. The ends were cut back, 2 bases at V and 0 bases at J, with 5 bases in the middle. This CDR3 has 13 residues. Germline V lookup: CDR1 MNHNS, CDR2 SASEGT. The CDR3 spells CASSEQSSYEQYF. DNA for the CDR3: TGTGCCAGCAGTGAACAGAGCTCCTACGAGCAGTACTTC.

This clonotype has a count of ten or more. This chain uses TRBV5-4 with TRBJ2-5; a possible D gene is TRBD1 (8 bases). V was shortened by 5 bases and J by 5 bases, with 16 bases between the two germline ends. The CDR3 extends over 14 amino acids. The germline gives CDR1 SGHNT, CDR2 YYREEE (reference sequence). CDR3 sequence (DNA): TGTGCCAGCAGTTTAGACAGGGGAGGGGAGACCCAGTACTTC. Protein: CASSLDRGGETQYF.

The V call is TRBV5-6, the J call TRBJ2-5, with 13 bases matching TRBD2. This CDR3 region has 17 residues. CDR1 is SGHDT and CDR2 is YYEEEE in the germline V gene. The V segment lost 5 bases and the J segment 5 bases; nucleotides outside the gene matches: 12. The CDR3 sequence: CASSKTGTSGVVETQYF. CDR3 DNA sequence: TGTGCCAGCAGTAAGACCGGGACTAGCGGGGTTGTGGAGACCCAGTACTTC.